Shown below are 8 T cell receptor beta chains from a single sample sequenced in a study of blood T cell repertoires in COVID-19. Clones were read by immunoSEQ multiplex PCR, and TCRdb kept only the in-frame ones, dropping some. The sample holds about 120,000 clones, about four fifths seen once. Sequencing input: peripheral blood. The receptors here all came from a man aged 70-80 years with acute or convalescent COVID-19.

The rearrangement uses TRBV19 and TRBJ1-1; 11 bases are a match to TRBD1. Germline assignment: CDR1 LNHDA and CDR2 SQIVND (reference sequence). The CDR3 is made up of 14 amino acids. Trimming at V came to 4 bases and at J to 11 bases, leaving 9 bases not matched to a gene. The DNA of the CDR3 is TGTGCCAGTAGTACTCGGACAGGGGGCGGACCGGCTTTCTTT. Its translation: CASSTRTGGGPAFF.

This sequence joins TRBV5-1 and TRBJ1-1; 7 nucleotides line up with TRBD1. The V gene end was trimmed by 0 bases and the J gene end by 4 bases; junction bases not matched to a gene: 6. The V gene's germline CDR1 is SGHRS and CDR2 YFSETQ. This CDR3 has 15 residues. CDR3 bases: TGCGCCAGCAGCTTGGATATACAGGGGACCACTGAAGCTTTCTTT. Its translation: CASSLDIQGTTEAFF.

This chain uses TRBV11-2 with TRBJ1-3, with D possibly TRBD1 on 5 matching bases. CDR1 and CDR2 (germline): SGHAT, FQNNGV. This CDR3 spans 15 amino acids. Trimming took off 5 bases at V and 0 bases at J, with 11 bases between the two ends. The CDR3 bases are TGTGCCAGCAGCCTGACAGTAGACTCTGGAAACACCATATATTTT. Protein sequence: CASSLTVDSGNTIYF.

CDR3 in amino acids: CASSLITGTTGLAHDTQYF. As DNA, the CDR3 is TGTGCCAGCAGTCTTATTACCGGGACTACCGGATTAGCACACGATACGCAGTATTTT. The chain carries TRBV11-2 and TRBJ2-3; 7 nucleotides align to TRBD2. This CDR3 has 19 residues. The V segment lost 6 bases and the J segment 6 bases; nucleotides outside the gene matches: 24. Germline V gene data show CDR1 as SGHAT and CDR2 as FQNNGV.

A remark on this clone: A junction end diverges from the germline sequence, so it may reflect a read error. This chain links TRBV2 with TRBJ1-1; a weak D match, TRBD1 (5 bases). Germline V gene lookup returns CDR1 SNHLY and CDR2 FYNNEI. This CDR3 is 12 amino acids long. The CDR3 spells CASSEERGEAFF. In nucleotides, the CDR3 is TGTGCCAGCAGCGAAGAAAGGGGTGAAGCTTTCTTT.

The rearrangement links TRBV5-1 to TRBJ1-2; no firm D call. Germline CDR1 reads SGHRS; CDR2 reads YFSETQ. The CDR3 consists of 12 residues. Between the trimmed V and J ends, which lost 4 bases and 4 bases, there was a span of 8 bases. The CDR3 region has the DNA TGCGCCAGCAGCGAGGGAACCTATGGCTACACCTTC. Translating gives CASSEGTYGYTF.

V gene TRBV5-6 combines with J gene TRBJ1-3, with 7 positions matching TRBD1. V lost 4 bases, J lost 4 bases, and 11 bases stayed unmatched. Per germline, CDR1 SGHDT and CDR2 YYEEEE. The CDR3 is 16 amino acids. The chain's CDR3 is CASSAPQGVLGNTIYF. Here the CDR3 DNA reads TGTGCCAGCAGCGCACCTCAGGGGGTCTTAGGAAACACCATATATTTT. The full variable domain, its missing parts supplied by reference TRBV5-6 and TRBJ1-3, is DAGVTQSPTHLIKTRGQQVTLRCSPKSGHDTVSWYQQALGQGPQFIFQYYEEEERQRGNFPDRFSGHQFPNYSSELNVNALLLGDSALYLCASSAPQGVLGNTIYFGEGSWLTVV.

On this clone itself: A junction boundary mismatches the germline segment, possibly from a read error. This chain joins TRBV7-6 and TRBJ2-3; D perhaps matches TRBD1 (5 bases). Germline CDR1 SGHVS, CDR2 FNYEAQ. This CDR3 has 15 amino acids. The CDR3 loop reads CASSLSESNTGTQYF. The DNA of the CDR3 is TGTGCCAGCAGCCTGTCGGAGTCCAACACAGGTACGCAGTATTTT.